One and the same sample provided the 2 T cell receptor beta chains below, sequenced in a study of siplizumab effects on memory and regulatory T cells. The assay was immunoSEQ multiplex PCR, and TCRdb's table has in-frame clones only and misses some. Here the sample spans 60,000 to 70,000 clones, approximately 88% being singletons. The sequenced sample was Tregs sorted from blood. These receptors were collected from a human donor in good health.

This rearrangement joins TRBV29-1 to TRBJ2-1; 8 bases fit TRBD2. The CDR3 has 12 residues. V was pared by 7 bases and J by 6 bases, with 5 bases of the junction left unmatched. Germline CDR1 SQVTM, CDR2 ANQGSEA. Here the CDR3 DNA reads TGCAGCGCGGGACTAGTCTCCAATGAGCAGTTCTTC. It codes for CSAGLVSNEQFF.

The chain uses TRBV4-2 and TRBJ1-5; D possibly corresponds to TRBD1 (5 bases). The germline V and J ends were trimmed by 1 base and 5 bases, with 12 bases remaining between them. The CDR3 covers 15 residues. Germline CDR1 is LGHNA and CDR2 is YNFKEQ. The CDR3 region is CASSQVSGPYQPQHF. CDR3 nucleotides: TGTGCCAGCAGCCAAGTTTCAGGGCCTTATCAGCCCCAGCATTTT.